These 24 T cell receptor beta chains share one sample of origin, sequenced in a study of beta chain features in type 1 diabetes. Study-level results: Type 1 diabetes patients had TCRB CDR3s that were shorter (moderately but significantly so) in all four CD4+ subsets.

These receptors are not linked to any known antigen. Sequencing targeted expressed TCRB transcripts, as all isolated RNA had been reverse transcribed. Measured with immunoSEQ multiplex PCR; TCRdb has only the in-frame clones, and not every one. The sample includes 250,000 to 350,000 clones, over 12% of them seen just once. Sequenced: naive CD4+ T cells from blood. The receptors derive from a man aged 18 to 29 with type 1 diabetes.

For this clone: Distinct nucleotide sequences in the sample also encode this CDR3. The gene calls are TRBV30 and TRBJ2-1, with no clear D. Germline CDR1 reads GTSNPN; CDR2 reads SVGIG (reference sequence). V was pared by 4 bases and J by 4 bases, with 5 bases between. This CDR3 comprises 11 residues. This chain's CDR3 is CAWTLYNEQFF. The CDR3 DNA reads as TGTGCCTGGACCCTATACAATGAGCAGTTCTTC.

This chain joins TRBV27 and TRBJ1-1; D unresolved. Germline V gives CDR1 MNHEY, CDR2 SMNVEV (reference sequence). The germline V and J ends were trimmed by 7 bases and 5 bases, with 8 bases remaining between them. The CDR3 is made up of 11 amino acids. CDR3 loop: CASIWRTEAFF. The CDR3 coding sequence is TGTGCCAGCATTTGGAGAACTGAAGCTTTCTTT.

This clone turned up a few times. V usage is TRBV11-2 and J usage is TRBJ2-1; 11 bases agree with TRBD2. This CDR3 has 15 residues. Germline values: CDR1 SGHAT, CDR2 FQNNGV. V gave up 7 bases and J gave up 4 bases; unmatched junction bases: 6. The CDR3, as DNA: TGTGCCAGCAACGAACGACTAGCGGGATACAATGAGCAGTTCTTC. This encodes CASNERLAGYNEQFF.

The chain employs TRBV9 and TRBJ2-2; 10 bases align to TRBD2. The germline V gene has CDR1 SGDLS and CDR2 YYNGEE. After removal of 5 bases from V and 1 base from J, the junction contained 8 bases not matched to a gene. This CDR3 is built from 17 residues. CDR3 sequence reads: CASSLDRTSGNTGELFF. CDR3 bases: TGTGCCAGCAGTTTAGACCGGACTAGCGGGAACACCGGGGAGCTGTTTTTT.

This chain uses TRBV6-6 with TRBJ2-3; TRBD1 aligns across 11 bases. From germline, CDR1 is MNHNY and CDR2 SVGAGI (reference sequence). The CDR3 spans 15 residues. Trimming removed 2 bases from V and 6 bases from J; junction bases left unmatched: 4. CDR3 DNA: TGTGCCAGCAGTTACCCGGACAGGGGGCTGGATACGCAGTATTTT. Amino acids: CASSYPDRGLDTQYF.

The chain is built from TRBV27 and TRBJ2-7; TRBD1 matches at 9 bases. The CDR3 has 16 amino acids. Trimming took 8 bases from V and 3 from J; bases not matched to a gene: 14. Germline lookup yields CDR1 MNHEY and CDR2 SMNVEV (reference sequence). The CDR3 spells CASRRPVTGGIYEQYF. CDR3 in DNA: TGTGCCAGCCGCCGTCCGGTGACAGGGGGTATCTACGAGCAGTACTTC.

This clone was observed a few times. This sequence joins TRBV2 and TRBJ1-5; D unresolved. Germline loops: CDR1 SNHLY, CDR2 FYNNEI. Deletions cut 10 bases from V and 4 bases from J, with 11 bases between. This CDR3 spans 12 amino acids. Here the CDR3 reads CATARANQPQHF. The DNA of the CDR3 is TGTGCCACCGCGAGGGCAAATCAGCCCCAGCATTTT.

This chain connects TRBV28 to TRBJ2-3, with D perhaps TRBD1 (5 bases). Deletions cut 8 bases from V and 7 bases from J, with 13 bases between. The CDR3 runs to 12 residues. CDR1 MDHEN and CDR2 SYDVKM come from the germline V gene. The CDR3 region is CASRAGLNTQYF. The CDR3 region has the DNA TGTGCCAGCCGCGCAGGGTTAAATACGCAGTATTTT.

V usage is TRBV18 and J usage is TRBJ1-5; 7 positions agree with TRBD1. This CDR3 comprises 16 residues. Losses at the gene ends were 2 bases for V and 4 bases for J; bases not matched to a gene: 8. The germline CDR1 and CDR2 sequences are KGHSH and LQKENI. CDR3 in DNA: TGTGCCAGCTCACCAAGTCCGCCAGGGGGTAATCAGCCCCAGCATTTT. Translating gives CASSPSPPGGNQPQHF.

This clone came up a few times. The chain couples TRBV19 to TRBJ1-2, with D hard to call. CDR1 is LNHDA and CDR2 is SQIVND in the germline V gene (reference sequence). The CDR3 is 12 residues long. V was shortened by 5 bases and J by 6 bases, with 10 bases between the two germline ends. CDR3 sequence (DNA): TGTGCCAGTAGTCCGCGTGAAGATGGCTACACCTTC. Its protein product is CASSPREDGYTF. The full variable domain, its missing parts supplied by reference TRBV19 and TRBJ1-2, is DGGITQSPKYLFRKEGQNVTLSCEQNLNHDAMYWYRQDPGQGLRLIYYSQIVNDFQKGDIAEGYSVSREKKESFPLTVTSAQKNPTAFYLCASSPREDGYTFGSGTRLTVV.

The CDR3 DNA sequence: TGTGCCAGCAGTCCCGCCTGGACAGGGGGTGGCTACACCTTC. Protein product: CASSPAWTGGGYTF. This chain joins TRBV28 and TRBJ1-2, with TRBD1 matching 10 bases. Trimming at V came to 5 bases and at J to 7 bases, leaving 7 bases not matched to a gene. CDR1 is MDHEN, CDR2 SYDVKM, per germline. CDR3 length equals 14 residues.

The rearrangement uses TRBV14 and TRBJ1-2; the D gene is possibly TRBD1 (5 bases). CDR3 length equals 12 residues. Per germline, CDR1 SGHDN and CDR2 FVKESK. Trimming left V 8 bases short and J 5 bases short, with 12 bases between. CDR3 amino acids: CASGHTGYGYTF. The CDR3, as DNA: TGTGCCAGCGGTCATACAGGATATGGCTACACCTTC.

This clone has more than one count but fewer than ten. V gene TRBV11-2 combines with J gene TRBJ2-2, with D unresolved. The CDR3 consists of 12 residues. Trimming left V 10 bases short and J 4 bases short, with 10 bases between. Germline loops: CDR1 SGHAT, CDR2 FQNNGV. The CDR3 protein is CAKKFRTGELFF. The CDR3 region has the DNA TGTGCCAAAAAATTTCGCACCGGGGAGCTGTTTTTT. Full variable domain (outside the CDR3, taken from reference TRBV11-2 and TRBJ2-2): EAGVAQSPRYKIIEKRQSVAFWCNPISGHATLYWYQQILGQGPKLLIQFQNNGVVDDSQLPKDRFSAERLKGVDSTLKIQPAKLEDSAVYLCAKKFRTGELFFGEGSRLTVL.

This chain uses TRBV29-1 with TRBJ2-5; maybe TRBD2 (7 bases). V was trimmed by 5 bases and J by 5 bases, leaving 12 bases between them. This CDR3 is built from 12 residues. Germline values: CDR1 SQVTM, CDR2 ANQGSEA. The CDR3, as DNA: TGCAGCGTTCAAAAGGGGGGGGAGACCCAGTACTTC. It translates to CSVQKGGETQYF.

This clone came up a few times. The chain combines TRBV28 with TRBJ2-1, with TRBD2 matching 8 bases. Germline assignment: CDR1 MDHEN and CDR2 SYDVKM. V trimming: 4 bases; J trimming: 0 bases; junction bases outside the gene matches: 5. CDR3 length equals 16 residues. The CDR3 sequence is CASSSGRESSYNEQFF. In DNA form, the CDR3 reads TGTGCCAGCAGTTCCGGGAGGGAGAGCTCCTACAATGAGCAGTTCTTC.

This clone was detected only a few times. The gene calls are TRBV7-9 and TRBJ1-2; D not resolved. V was clipped by 5 bases and J by 7 bases, with 11 bases between them. CDR1 SEHNR and CDR2 FQNEAQ come from the germline V gene (reference sequence). CDR3 length: 12 amino acids. This CDR3 is CASSPQVGGYTF. DNA for the CDR3: TGTGCCAGCAGCCCCCAGGTGGGTGGCTACACCTTC.

The chain employs TRBV29-1 and TRBJ2-7, with D maybe TRBD2 (6 bases). Deletions cut 7 bases from V and 1 base from J, with 20 bases between. Germline V gene lookup returns CDR1 SQVTM and CDR2 ANQGSEA. This CDR3 spans 15 amino acids. CDR3: CSAKGGEWGSYEQYF. As DNA, the CDR3 is TGCAGCGCGAAAGGCGGGGAGTGGGGTTCCTACGAGCAGTACTTC.

This clone was seen a handful of times. The J gene is TRBJ2-1, the V gene TRBV7-2, with 11 bases that match TRBD2. Per the germline V gene, CDR1 is SGHTA and CDR2 is FQGNSA. The junction had 7 bases not matched to a gene; V was cut back by 3 bases and J by 6 bases. The CDR3 consists of 16 residues. CDR3 region: CASSFGRTSGFNEQFF. The CDR3 nucleotides read TGTGCCAGCAGCTTTGGGCGGACTAGCGGGTTCAATGAGCAGTTCTTC.

The chain combines TRBV15 with TRBJ2-7, with 7 bases fitting TRBD2. This CDR3 is built from 17 residues. With V trimmed by 0 bases and J by 0 bases, 8 bases remained unmatched. The germline gives CDR1 LNHNV, CDR2 YYDKDF (reference sequence). For the CDR3, the DNA is TGTGCCACCAGCAGAGATCGGAACGGGAGGAACTCCTACGAGCAGTACTTC. It encodes CATSRDRNGRNSYEQYF.

The rearrangement links TRBV7-2 to TRBJ2-7, with 7 positions matching TRBD2. CDR3 length: 15 residues. CDR1 and CDR2 (germline): SGHTA, FQGNSA. The ends lost 2 bases at V and 4 bases at J; junction bases unmatched: 8. The chain's CDR3 is CASSLIRGGSYEQYF. CDR3 nucleotides: TGTGCCAGCAGCTTAATCCGGGGAGGGAGTTACGAGCAGTACTTC.

The chain combines TRBV13 with TRBJ2-7; D ambiguous. Germline-derived CDR1 and CDR2 are PRHDT and FYEKMQ (reference sequence). Trimming shortened V by 4 bases and J by 0 bases, and 10 bases separated the two germline ends. The CDR3 totals 14 residues. CDR3 sequence: CASSYRRSSYEQYF. The CDR3 DNA reads as TGTGCCAGCAGCTACCGAAGGAGCTCCTACGAGCAGTACTTC.

This clone was seen only a few times. This chain joins TRBV7-2 and TRBJ2-4; a weak D match, TRBD1 (5 bases). This CDR3 has 13 amino acids. Germline CDR1 reads SGHTA; CDR2 reads FQGNSA. V was trimmed by 5 bases and J by 5 bases, leaving 10 bases between them. CDR3 sequence: CASSPGLQNIQYF. CDR3 nucleotide sequence: TGTGCCAGCAGCCCAGGGCTACAAAACATTCAGTACTTC.

V and J are TRBV15 and TRBJ2-7; D might be TRBD1 (5 bases). The CDR3 is 13 residues long. Trimming stripped 2 bases from V and 1 base from J, with 6 bases between. Germline V gene data show CDR1 as LNHNV and CDR2 as YYDKDF (reference sequence). The CDR3 coding sequence is TGTGCCACCAGCAGACAGGGTTCCTACGAGCAGTACTTC. Translating gives CATSRQGSYEQYF. Full variable domain (rest looked up from reference TRBV15 and TRBJ2-7): DAMVIQNPRYQVTQFGKPVTLSCSQTLNHNVMYWYQQKSSQAPKLLFHYYDKDFNNEADTPDNFQSRRPNTSFCFLDIRSPGLGDTAMYLCATSRQGSYEQYFGPGTRLTVT.

This chain links TRBV5-1 with TRBJ2-3, with 10 bases lining up with TRBD1. The CDR3 totals 16 residues. V gave up 4 bases and J gave up 6 bases; unmatched junction bases: 11. From germline, CDR1 is SGHRS and CDR2 YFSETQ. The CDR3 here is CASSPPGQGFGDTQYF. Written as DNA, the CDR3 is TGCGCCAGCAGCCCGCCGGGACAGGGGTTCGGGGATACGCAGTATTTT.